This T cell receptor beta chain derives from a study of beta chain features in type 1 diabetes. The study's findings and limits: Shorter TCRB CDR3s, moderately but significantly so, were found in Type 1 diabetes patients in all four CD4+ subsets.

Every bit of the isolated RNA underwent reverse transcription, so sequencing read expressed TCRB transcripts. Produced via immunoSEQ multiplex PCR; TCRdb's table is partial and in-frame only. The data hold 300,000 to 350,000 clones, with about 13% observed a single time. There are 14 residues in the CDR3. The J segment lost 5 bases and the V segment lost 4 bases, leaving 2 bases of the junction unmatched. The germline gives CDR1 SGHDN, CDR2 FVKESK. Remarks on this clone: The antigen is not known.

The sample taken for sequencing was naive CD4+ T cells from blood. The chain recombines TRBV14 with TRBJ2-1; 10 nucleotides align to TRBD2. The sequence came from a woman aged 18-30 years with type 1 diabetes. CDR3 DNA: TGTGCCAGCAGCCCAGGACTAGCGGACAATGAGCAGTTCTTC. Translating it yields CASSPGLADNEQFF.